This is a list of T cell receptor beta chains from one sample in a study of human CD8 memory T cell subsets. TCRdb re-called the 5' RACE reads and shows each CDR3 protein once, DNA omitted. The sample features thousands of distinct CDR3 sequences, with about 16% in its top ten. The sample comprised CD8+ T cells from PBMCs. The origin of the receptors is a human donor in good health. Both conserved end residues are part of each CDR3. The size entry is marked missing in some rows and otherwise reads once, few, many or a size class.

j_call | v_call | clone_size | cdr3_aa
TRBJ2-2 | TRBV30 | - | CAWSAGYTGELFF
TRBJ2-5 | TRBV29-1 | - | CSVDGVAGVGGPQETQYF
TRBJ2-7 | TRBV20-1 | - | CSATKRDSYEQYF
TRBJ2-2 | TRBV6-1 | - | CASSDAYTGELFF
TRBJ2-7 | TRBV28 | - | CASSSLTGTTYEQYF
TRBJ2-1 | TRBV3-1 | - | CASSQDRGYNEQFF
TRBJ2-7 | TRBV29-1 | - | CSVEAPDRGLYEQYF
TRBJ1-1 | TRBV5-1 | medium-sized | CASSWGTADEAFF
TRBJ1-5 | TRBV12-3/TRBV12-4 | - | CASSLISHPDRTLNQPQHF
TRBJ2-5 | TRBV7-8 | - | CASSPGLKYQETQYF
TRBJ2-5 | TRBV20-1 | medium-sized | CSARDRGLEGETQYF
TRBJ2-3 | TRBV9 | - | CASSSRLASTDTQYF
TRBJ2-2 | TRBV6-5 | medium-sized | CASSPTIAATANTGELFF
TRBJ2-1 | TRBV6-2/TRBV6-3 | - | CASSWSSYNEQFF
TRBJ2-1 | TRBV2 | - | CAREGLHNEQFF
TRBJ2-7 | TRBV18 | - | CASSPRTSGYEQYF
TRBJ2-7 | TRBV7-2 | medium-sized | CASNQPGPSYEQYF
TRBJ1-2 | TRBV19 | - | CASSITPDANYGYTF